This T cell receptor (beta chain) came from a study of blood T cell repertoires in COVID-19. Study context: Spain, Italy and the United States supplied samples that represented acute and convalescent COVID-19. Sample material is recorded as cDNA or gDNA derived from T cells, B-cell-depleted T cells, or PBMCs.

Clones were sequenced by immunoSEQ multiplex PCR, and TCRdb holds only the in-frame ones, with some missing. The data show around 84,000 clones, about 73% seen once. In this sample, this clone turned up once. Seattle-derived patients entered the study during active infection and were followed longitudinally. V was clipped by 6 bases and J by 1 base, with 15 bases between them. CDR3 length equals 15 residues. Germline-derived CDR1 and CDR2 are ENHRY and SYGVKD. The genes are TRBV10-3 and TRBJ2-5; the D gene is possibly TRBD1 (7 bases). This clonotype was obtained from a man aged 55-75 years with COVID-19, enrolled during active disease. Material: peripheral blood. CDR3 bases: TGTGCCATCAGCTATCAGGGGGGCCTCCAAGAGACCCAGTACTTC. Translated, it gives CAISYQGGLQETQYF.